The source of this TCR beta chain is a study of T cell changes during pregnancy in multiple sclerosis. Here immunoSEQ multiplex PCR was the method, and the copy in TCRdb shows in-frame clones only, minus some. Of 80,000 to 100,000 clones listed, approximately 90% are singletons. Trimming took 3 bases from V and 3 from J; bases not matched to a gene: 4. CDR1 is MGHDK, CDR2 SYGVNS, per germline. There are 17 residues in the CDR3. The receptor was derived from a female donor in good health, enrolled as a control in a pregnancy study. The source material was peripheral blood, sampled in the second trimester of pregnancy. The chain combines TRBV25-1 with TRBJ2-3, with 15 bases aligning to TRBD2. The CDR3 region is CASSEGGTSGGTDTQYF. DNA of the CDR3: TGTGCCAGCAGTGAGGGGGGGACTAGCGGGGGGACAGATACGCAGTATTTT.